This T cell receptor beta chain stems from a study of blood T cell repertoires in COVID-19. Study-level information: Collection of acute and convalescent COVID-19 samples took place in the United States, Italy and Spain.

Assay: immunoSEQ multiplex PCR; the TCRdb copy retains only in-frame clones and omits some. The table records 210,000 or so clones, roughly 85% of them present only once. Germline V CDR1 and CDR2: SEHNR, FQNEAQ (reference sequence). Trimming took off 5 bases at V and 10 bases at J, with 14 bases between the two ends. The CDR3 extends over 12 amino acids. The chain employs TRBV7-9 and TRBJ1-1, with D uncertain. This TCR was sampled from a woman younger than 35 who had recovered from COVID-19. The specimen sequenced was peripheral blood. The CDR3 region has the DNA TGTGCCAGCAGCCCCCGACACCTGCTAGCTTTCTTT. Its translation: CASSPRHLLAFF.